One sample yielded the 11 T cell receptor beta chains listed below, sequenced in a study of human T cells and chemical hapten exposure. MiXCR, run by TCRdb on the RACE reads, gives a single entry per CDR3 protein. This table has about 120,000 distinct CDR3 sequences, about 12% appearing once. Time point: patch test 1, 2 weeks after DPC sensitization. Treatment described: therapeutic diphenylcyclopropenone sensitization with weekly scalp DPC. Sample: whole blood, taken in connection with sensitization to the hapten diphenylcyclopropenone (DPC). The receptors were gathered from a woman between 50 and 59 years old with alopecia areata. Some clones in this sample may be carry-over from other donors' samples.

This clonotype has just a few counts. The V call is TRBV28, the J call TRBJ2-7; D uncertain. The germline V gene encodes CDR1 MDHEN and CDR2 SYDVKM. The CDR3 is 11 amino acids. V lost 7 bases to trimming and J lost 1 base, with 5 bases between them. The CDR3 bases are TGTGCCAGCATGAATTCCTACGAGCAGTACTTC. It translates to CASMNSYEQYF.

There are many counts of this clonotype. The V gene is TRBV21-1, the J gene TRBJ2-3; the table's D call TRBD1 went unverified against the DNA. TRBV21-1 is a known pseudogene. This CDR3 is built from 17 residues. The CDR3 sequence: CASSKARVKASTDTQYF. CDR3 in DNA: TGTGCCAGCAGCAAAGCCCGGGTAAAGGCTAGCACAGATACGCAGTATTTT.

The V and J genes are TRBV2 and TRBJ2-2; 7 bases line up with TRBD1. CDR1 SNHLY and CDR2 FYNNEI come from the germline V gene. The V segment lost 6 bases and the J segment 3 bases; nucleotides outside the gene matches: 4. The CDR3 sequence is 14 residues long. Here the CDR3 reads CASRRDSYTGELFF. The CDR3 DNA is TGTGCCAGCAGAAGGGACAGCTACACCGGGGAGCTGTTTTTT. The variable domain in full, with the rest retrieved from reference TRBV2 and TRBJ2-2, is EPEVTQTPSHQVTQMGQEVILRCVPISNHLYFYWYRQILGQKVEFLVSFYNNEISEKSEIFDDQFSVERPDGSNFTLKIRSTKLEDSAMYFCASRRDSYTGELFFGEGSRLTVL.

V is TRBV18 and J is TRBJ2-7; TRBD1 matches 7 bases. CDR1 is KGHSH and CDR2 is LQKENI in the germline V gene. V shed 6 bases, J shed 0 bases, and the junction held 8 bases outside the gene matches. The CDR3 consists of 15 residues. CDR3 in DNA: TGTGCCAGCTCCCAGACAGGGAAGAGCTCCTACGAGCAGTACTTC. Protein: CASSQTGKSSYEQYF.

At least ten counts were recorded for this clonotype. The rearrangement links TRBV12-3 or TRBV12-4 to TRBJ2-7, with D uncertain. Trimming removed 3 bases at V and 2 bases at J, with 5 bases between. The CDR3 loop spans 12 amino acids. This CDR3 reads CASSFRPYEQYF. Written as DNA, the CDR3 is TGTGCCAGCAGTTTCCGCCCCTACGAGCAGTACTTC.

This clonotype has a count of ten or more. The CDR3 spells CASNLAGVEKLFF. DNA of the CDR3: TGTGCCAGCAATCTCGCGGGAGTTGAAAAACTGTTTTTT. The rearrangement links TRBV6-2 or TRBV6-3 to TRBJ1-4; D uncertain. Trimming removed 7 bases at V and 7 bases at J, with 13 bases between. Germline V gene lookup returns CDR1 MNHEY and CDR2 SVGEGT. The CDR3 covers 13 residues.

This clonotype was seen at least ten times. The chain has TRBV4-3 and TRBJ2-3; 12 bases are shared with TRBD2. J gave up 5 bases and V 0 bases, and 6 bases lay outside the gene matches. Germline V CDR1 and CDR2: LGHNA, YSLEER. The CDR3 is 17 amino acids. The CDR3 DNA reads as TGCGCCAGCAGCCAAGAAGTTCTAGCGGGGGGGTTAGATACGCAGTATTTT. It is translated as CASSQEVLAGGLDTQYF.

This clonotype has a handful of counts. The chain has TRBV6-2 or TRBV6-3 and TRBJ2-2; 7 nucleotides line up with TRBD2. The CDR3 has 15 amino acids. Germline V gene lookup returns CDR1 MNHEY and CDR2 SVGEGT. V lost 5 bases to trimming and J lost 2 bases; unmatched junction nucleotides: 5. The chain's CDR3 is CASSEGGRNTGELFF. DNA of the CDR3: TGTGCCAGCAGTGAAGGCGGGAGAAACACCGGGGAGCTGTTTTTT.

This clonotype occurred many times. This CDR3 reads CASPIVPGTSGRNEQFF. The CDR3 DNA follows: TGTGCCAGCCCAATAGTACCGGGGACTAGCGGGAGGAATGAGCAGTTCTTC. The chain couples TRBV7-9 to TRBJ2-1, with TRBD2 identical over 15 bases. The trim removed 8 bases at V and 7 bases at J, leaving 12 bases unmatched. The CDR3 is 17 amino acids. CDR1 and CDR2 (germline): SEHNR, FQNEAQ (reference sequence).

This clonotype was picked up many times. The genes are TRBV5-1 and TRBJ2-6; tentatively, D is TRBD2 (6 bases). V was shortened by 6 bases and J by 0 bases, with 13 bases between the two germline ends. This CDR3 region has 16 residues. In germline, CDR1 is SGHRS, CDR2 YFSETQ. The CDR3 loop reads CASTRDSGSGANVLTF. In DNA, the CDR3 is TGCGCCAGCACCCGGGACTCCGGCTCTGGGGCCAACGTCCTGACTTTC.

This clonotype came up many times. The chain carries TRBV13 and TRBJ2-1; 12 bases agree with TRBD2. This CDR3 contains 16 residues. V was clipped by 0 bases and J by 7 bases; unmatched bases: 4. CDR1 is PRHDT, CDR2 FYEKMQ, per germline (reference sequence). In DNA, the CDR3 is TGTGCCAGCAGCTTAGGTGCCGGGACTAGCGGGAATGAGCAGTTCTTC. It yields the protein CASSLGAGTSGNEQFF.